Following are 8 T cell receptor beta chains from one sample sequenced in a study of blood T cell repertoires in COVID-19. TCRdb keeps only in-frame clones here, not all; method: immunoSEQ multiplex PCR. The sample contains 150,000 to 200,000 clones, around 83% of which appear only once. Sequenced sample: peripheral blood. Every receptor here comes from a woman in her 70s with COVID-19, enrolled during active disease.

This chain joins TRBV5-1 and TRBJ1-3; 8 bases agree with TRBD1. The CDR3 length is 15 residues. Trimming at V came to 0 bases and at J to 2 bases, leaving 1 base not matched to a gene. Looked up from germline, CDR1 is SGHRS and CDR2 is YFSETQ. The CDR3 sequence is CASSLGTGTGNTIYF. The CDR3 DNA follows: TGCGCCAGCAGCTTGGGGACAGGGACTGGAAACACCATATATTTT.

The rearrangement uses TRBV12-5 and TRBJ1-3; D is uncertain. CDR1 LGHNT and CDR2 FRNRAP come from the germline V gene. The germline V and J ends were trimmed by 6 bases and 0 bases, with 6 bases remaining between them. The CDR3 is 13 amino acids. The CDR3 is CASGPSSGNTIYF. The CDR3 region has the DNA TGTGCTAGTGGCCCGTCCTCTGGAAACACCATATATTTT. Drawing the rest from reference TRBV12-5 and TRBJ1-3, the complete variable domain is DARVTQTPRHKVTEMGQEVTMRCQPILGHNTVFWYRQTMMQGLELLAYFRNRAPLDDSGMPKDRFSAEMPDATLATLKIQPSEPRDSAVYFCASGPSSGNTIYFGEGSWLTVV.

This chain joins TRBV6-2 or TRBV6-3 and TRBJ2-1, with D perhaps matching TRBD2 (6 bases). The V gene lost 3 bases and the J gene lost 15 bases, with 15 bases spanning the gap. Germline V gene data show CDR1 as MNHEY and CDR2 as SVGEGT. This CDR3 region has 12 residues. CDR3 DNA: TGTGCCAGCAGTTATAAGACTAGTGCCTGGTTCTTC. It codes for CASSYKTSAWFF.

V gene TRBV19 combines with J gene TRBJ1-5, with D maybe TRBD1 (5 bases). V dropped 6 bases and J dropped 2 bases, with 8 bases sitting between them. Germline values: CDR1 LNHDA, CDR2 SQIVND (reference sequence). The CDR3 is made up of 13 amino acids. CDR3 bases: TGTGCCAGTAGGGGGGAGGGCAATCAGCCCCAGCATTTT. Protein sequence: CASRGEGNQPQHF.

This chain uses TRBV5-1 with TRBJ1-3; D uncertain. The CDR3 contains 15 residues. V was pared by 4 bases and J by 0 bases, with 11 bases between. Germline lookup yields CDR1 SGHRS and CDR2 YFSETQ. This chain's CDR3 is CASSAQPHSGNTIYF. For the CDR3, the DNA is TGCGCCAGCAGCGCACAGCCCCACTCTGGAAACACCATATATTTT.

This chain links TRBV2 with TRBJ1-5, with 11 bases matching TRBD1. Germline CDR1 reads SNHLY; CDR2 reads FYNNEI. This CDR3 is 14 amino acids long. Losses at the gene ends were 9 bases for V and 6 bases for J; bases not matched to a gene: 7. CDR3 sequence: CASGTGGGGQPQHF. CDR3 nucleotide sequence: TGTGCCAGTGGGACAGGGGGTGGGGGTCAGCCCCAGCATTTT.

Only a few counts were recorded for this clone. The J gene is TRBJ2-1, the V gene TRBV19; possibly TRBD1 for D (7 bases). CDR1 LNHDA and CDR2 SQIVND come from the germline V gene (reference sequence). The CDR3 is made up of 13 amino acids. Trimming removed 3 bases at V and 8 bases at J, with 11 bases between. The DNA of the CDR3 is TGTGCCAGTAGTATTGGAGGGGGCTATGAGCAGTTCTTC. Protein product: CASSIGGGYEQFF.

The rearrangement joins TRBV4-1 to TRBJ2-1, with TRBD2 matching over 10 bases. V lost 0 bases to trimming and J lost 6 bases; unmatched junction nucleotides: 17. CDR3 length: 20 residues. Looked up from germline, CDR1 is MGHRA and CDR2 is YSYEKL. The CDR3 bases are TGCGCCAGCAGCCAAGATGCTAGCGGGAGTACTCGGATTATCCTCAATGAGCAGTTCTTC. Protein product: CASSQDASGSTRIILNEQFF.